The 5 T cell receptor beta chains below all came from one sample that was sequenced in a study of identical twins. TCRdb ran MiXCR on the 5' RACE reads and lists one entry per CDR3 protein. The sample includes about 890,000 distinct CDR3 sequences, approximately 13% seen only once; the top ten take around 1.5%. These data were also reused for a study on yellow fever vaccine responses in identical twins.

The sequencing sample was made of PBMCs. The receptors here all came from a woman between 18 and 29 years old in good health.

This clonotype was picked up a small number of times. This rearrangement joins TRBV19 to TRBJ2-2; maybe TRBD1 (5 bases). Germline values: CDR1 LNHDA, CDR2 SQIVND (reference sequence). Between the trimmed V and J ends, which lost 3 bases and 6 bases, there was a span of 11 bases. This CDR3 contains 14 residues. CDR3: CASSIQGGAGELFF. The CDR3 nucleotides read TGTGCCAGTAGTATTCAGGGTGGCGCCGGGGAGCTGTTTTTT. Full variable domain (rest looked up from reference TRBV19 and TRBJ2-2): DGGITQSPKYLFRKEGQNVTLSCEQNLNHDAMYWYRQDPGQGLRLIYYSQIVNDFQKGDIAEGYSVSREKKESFPLTVTSAQKNPTAFYLCASSIQGGAGELFFGEGSRLTVL.

V is TRBV6-5 and J is TRBJ1-2; D gene uncertain. Trimming took off 7 bases at V and 2 bases at J, with 8 bases between the two ends. Germline lookup yields CDR1 MNHEY and CDR2 SVGAGI. The CDR3 consists of 12 residues. CDR3 protein: CASTSRNYGYTF. The DNA of the CDR3 is TGTGCCAGCACTTCCAGGAACTATGGCTACACCTTC.

This clonotype came up a few times. V and J are TRBV7-3 and TRBJ2-1, with 15 bases aligning to TRBD2. V trimming: 4 bases; J trimming: 10 bases; junction bases outside the gene matches: 2. The CDR3 contains 14 residues. CDR1 and CDR2 from the germline V gene are SGHTA and FQGTGA. The CDR3 nucleotides read TGTGCCAGCAGCTCCGGGACTAGCGGGAGGGAGCAGTTCTTC. Amino acids: CASSSGTSGREQFF.

The chain uses TRBV2 and TRBJ2-1; the D gene is possibly TRBD2 (7 bases). The V end lost 6 bases, the J end lost 0 bases, and 12 bases lay between the germline ends. The germline V gene has CDR1 SNHLY and CDR2 FYNNEI. The CDR3 spans 15 residues. The DNA of the CDR3 is TGTGCCAGCAGAACAGGGACTAACTCCTACAATGAGCAGTTCTTC. It is translated as CASRTGTNSYNEQFF.

This clonotype was observed at least ten times. V gene TRBV25-1 combines with J gene TRBJ1-4, with D perhaps TRBD1 (6 bases). The CDR3 extends over 15 amino acids. Germline assignment: CDR1 MGHDK and CDR2 SYGVNS. V was clipped by 1 base and J by 4 bases, with 10 bases between them. Here the CDR3 reads CASSELQGNNEKLFF. The CDR3 bases are TGTGCCAGCAGTGAATTACAGGGAAATAATGAAAAACTGTTTTTT.